Shown below are 5 T cell receptor beta chains from a single sample sequenced in a study of T cells in Graves' hyperthyroidism and ophthalmopathy. It was RNA transcripts that yielded the amplified TCR beta CDR3 regions. TCR CDR3 underwent first-round RT-PCR with the HTBI primer set. Each CDR3 protein is one row after TCRdb ran MiXCR on the multiplex PCR reads. This sample has 80,000 to 100,000 distinct CDR3 sequences, with around 40% found just once. The sequencing sample was made of peripheral blood or thyroid tissue (not recorded which). Receptors originate from a woman in her twenties or thirties with Graves' hyperthyroidism.

This clonotype was detected only once. The chain uses TRBV2 and TRBJ1-4; 10 nucleotides agree with TRBD1. The CDR3 runs 15 residues. The germline V gene encodes CDR1 SNHLY and CDR2 FYNNEI. V lost 4 bases and J lost 6; bases outside the gene matches: 5. This CDR3 is CASSAETGGYEKLFF. The CDR3, as DNA: TGTGCCAGCAGTGCAGAGACAGGGGGCTATGAAAAACTGTTTTTT.

The table lists this clonotype with many counts. A much bigger clone sits one base away, suggesting this may be a read error. This rearrangement joins TRBV2 to TRBJ1-2, with unresolved D. The CDR3 has 12 residues. Germline loops: CDR1 SNHLY, CDR2 FYNNEI. CDR3 region: CASSEQMAGHTF. The CDR3 DNA is TGTGCCAGCAGTGAGCAGATGGCTGGCCACACCTTC.

The chain recombines TRBV15 with TRBJ1-5; D call uncertain. The V end was cut by 3 bases, the J end by 4 bases, with 16 bases between. CDR1 is LNHNV, CDR2 YYDKDF, per germline (reference sequence). The CDR3 loop spans 16 amino acids. The CDR3, as DNA: TGTGCCACCAGCAGCCGCCGCCGGGAACAAAATCAGCCCCAGCATTTT. Translated: CATSSRRREQNQPQHF.

The sample holds one count of this clonotype. The gene calls are TRBV10-3 and TRBJ1-6, with TRBD1 matching over 10 bases. The CDR3 consists of 15 residues. Looked up from germline, CDR1 is ENHRY and CDR2 is SYGVKD. Losses at the gene ends were 4 bases for V and 7 bases for J; bases not matched to a gene: 4. In nucleotides, the CDR3 is TGTGCCATCAGTGGTCGACAGGGGGCGAATTCACCCCTCCACTTT. Translating it yields CAISGRQGANSPLHF.

There are many counts of this clonotype. The chain links TRBV12-3 or TRBV12-4 to TRBJ1-5, with TRBD1 identical over 8 bases. There are 16 residues in the CDR3. V shed 4 bases, J shed 5 bases, and the junction held 10 bases outside the gene matches. The CDR3 nucleotides are TGTGCCAGCAGTTCGGCAGGGGGCAGCGGGGATCAGCCCCAGCATTTT. Its translation: CASSSAGGSGDQPQHF.